These 27 T cell receptor beta chains were all obtained from the same sample, sequenced in a study of post-analysis software for immune sequencing data. No antigens are known for them. Study-level findings and limits: Patients had higher frequencies than controls of roughly 5 TRBV segments, including TRBV5-6, TRBV5-1 and TRBV20-1.

Sequencing libraries made from TCR beta cDNA carried unique molecular identifiers. In TCRdb, the PCR reads were re-called with MiXCR into one record per CDR3 protein. The sample yields hundreds of thousands of distinct CDR3 sequences, roughly 45% seen once. The sample was blood. All receptors derive from a girl aged 5-17 years with multiple sclerosis.

This clonotype turned up a few times. The junction shows a germline mismatch at one end, possibly a read error. The chain combines TRBV2 with TRBJ2-7, with D perhaps TRBD2 (5 bases). The CDR3 is 18 residues long. Germline V lookup: CDR1 SNHLY, CDR2 FYNNEI. In DNA form, the CDR3 reads TGTGCCAGCGGTGAGCTAGGAATGGGAGACCGGTCGAACTACGAGCAGTACTTC. It yields the protein CASGELGMGDRSNYEQYF.

The rearrangement links TRBV5-5 to TRBJ2-3, with 7 bases aligning to TRBD1. CDR1 SGHKS and CDR2 YYEKEE come from the germline V gene (reference sequence). V shed 2 bases, J shed 5 bases, and the junction held 5 bases outside the gene matches. This CDR3 is 14 amino acids long. This chain's CDR3 is CASSFLTGIDTQYF. CDR3 nucleotide sequence: TGTGCCAGCAGCTTCCTGACAGGGATAGATACGCAGTATTTT.

This chain joins TRBV4-2 and TRBJ2-4; D is ambiguous. The CDR3 loop spans 16 amino acids. The V end was cut by 4 bases, the J end by 0 bases, with 13 bases between. The V gene's germline CDR1 is LGHNA and CDR2 YNFKEQ. The DNA of the CDR3 is TGTGCCAGCAGCCGCTCGGATTTGCTAGCCAAAAACATTCAGTACTTC. This encodes CASSRSDLLAKNIQYF.

The chain carries TRBV7-2 and TRBJ2-4; 8 bases are a match to TRBD1. The CDR3 sequence is 12 residues long. With 3 bases clipped from V and 13 bases from J, the junction kept 5 bases outside the gene matches. From germline, CDR1 is SGHTA and CDR2 FQGNSA. CDR3 DNA sequence: TGTGCCAGCAGCTTCACACAGGGGGAGCAGTACTTC. Protein: CASSFTQGEQYF.

There are a few counts of this clonotype. The J gene is TRBJ1-2, the V gene TRBV7-9; D is possibly TRBD1 (5 bases). The germline V and J ends were trimmed by 1 base and 6 bases, with 9 bases remaining between them. Per germline, CDR1 SEHNR and CDR2 FQNEAQ (reference sequence). CDR3 length equals 13 residues. The CDR3 DNA follows: TGTGCCAGCAGCTTAGGGGGCAGTGATGGCTACACCTTC. It yields the protein CASSLGGSDGYTF.

V is TRBV5-1 and J is TRBJ2-1, with TRBD2 identical over 13 bases. CDR1 is SGHRS and CDR2 is YFSETQ in the germline V gene. This CDR3 has 15 amino acids. Trimming at V came to 4 bases and at J to 7 bases, leaving 5 bases not matched to a gene. CDR3 DNA: TGCGCCAGCAGCCTGACTAGCGGGAGGACGAATGAGCAGTTCTTC. The encoded protein is CASSLTSGRTNEQFF.

This clonotype was found a few times. The chain joins TRBV24-1 to TRBJ2-1; 8 bases match TRBD1. This CDR3 is 16 amino acids long. Per the germline V gene, CDR1 is KGHDR and CDR2 is SFDVKD. V shed 4 bases, J shed 9 bases, and the junction held 13 bases outside the gene matches. The CDR3 DNA follows: TGTGCCACCAGTGAGCAAGGACAGGGAGGAGGACTTGAGCAGTTCTTC. It translates to CATSEQGQGGGLEQFF.

The genes are TRBV27 and TRBJ2-7; D unresolved. The J call is doubtful: the DNA matches TRBJ2-5 better. From germline, CDR1 is MNHEY and CDR2 SMNVEV (reference sequence). The CDR3 loop spans 15 amino acids. The CDR3 loop is CASSFSSGSWETQYF. Here the CDR3 DNA reads TGTGCCAGCAGTTTCAGTAGTGGAAGTTGGGAGACCCAGTACTTC.

The V and J genes are TRBV9 and TRBJ1-2; TRBD1 agrees at 7 bases. Per the germline V gene, CDR1 is SGDLS and CDR2 is YYNGEE. With V trimmed by 4 bases and J by 0 bases, 6 bases remained unmatched. There are 15 residues in the CDR3. The CDR3 reads CASSMDRNANYGYTF. In DNA, the CDR3 is TGTGCCAGCAGCATGGACAGGAACGCTAACTATGGCTACACCTTC.

The table lists this clonotype with a few counts. The chain combines TRBV12-3 or TRBV12-4 with TRBJ2-6; 13 positions agree with TRBD2. The CDR3 is made up of 17 amino acids. J gave up 1 base and V 5 bases, and 2 bases lay outside the gene matches. The CDR3 DNA follows: TGTGCCAGCAGTCCGGGACTAGCGGGATCTGGGGCCAACGTCCTGACTTTC. The encoded protein is CASSPGLAGSGANVLTF.

The V and J genes are TRBV5-1 and TRBJ2-1, with D unclear. The length of the CDR3 is 16 residues. Trimming left V 2 bases short and J 2 bases short, with 14 bases between. The germline V gene encodes CDR1 SGHRS and CDR2 YFSETQ. This CDR3 is CASSFPLNFPYNEQFF. CDR3 bases: TGCGCCAGCAGCTTTCCCCTTAACTTCCCCTACAATGAGCAGTTCTTC.

This chain links TRBV20-1 with TRBJ2-7; D not certain. The CDR3 length is 13 residues. CDR1 is DFQATT and CDR2 is SNEGSKA in the germline V gene (reference sequence). Trimming shortened V by 0 bases and J by 3 bases, and 9 bases separated the two germline ends. Written as DNA, the CDR3 is TGCAGTGCTAGAGATCCAGCGAGCTACGAGCAGTACTTC. It is translated as CSARDPASYEQYF.

This rearrangement joins TRBV7-8 to TRBJ2-1; 7 nucleotides match TRBD2. The CDR3 spans 14 residues. Germline CDR1 is SGHVS and CDR2 is FQNEAQ. The ends lost 5 bases at V and 4 bases at J; junction bases unmatched: 5. CDR3 DNA: TGTGCCAGCAGCACGGCGGGAGTTTACAATGAGCAGTTCTTC. It specifies CASSTAGVYNEQFF.

In this sample, this clonotype turned up a few times. The V and J genes are TRBV29-1 and TRBJ2-1, with TRBD2 identical over 14 bases. Germline V gene sequence: CDR1 SQVTM, CDR2 ANQGSEA. The CDR3 has 14 amino acids. V lost 7 bases and J lost 8; bases outside the gene matches: 7. The CDR3 DNA is TGCAGCGCAACGGGACTAGCGGGAGTCTATGAGCAGTTCTTC. Amino acid sequence: CSATGLAGVYEQFF.

This clonotype was counted at least ten times. The genes are TRBV3-1 and TRBJ2-1; D gene ambiguous. This CDR3 has 15 amino acids. Germline-derived CDR1 and CDR2 are LGHDT and YNNKEL (reference sequence). V was clipped by 0 bases and J by 2 bases, with 8 bases between them. The CDR3 DNA follows: TGTGCCAGCAGCCAAGATGGTTATACCTACAATGAGCAGTTCTTC. This sequence encodes CASSQDGYTYNEQFF.

CDR3 coding DNA: TGCAGTGCTAGAGATCTAGGACAGGCCCTCTCCTACGAGCAGTACTTC. It encodes CSARDLGQALSYEQYF. V usage is TRBV20-1 and J usage is TRBJ2-7; 7 nucleotides agree with TRBD1. CDR1 and CDR2 from the germline V gene are DFQATT and SNEGSKA (reference sequence). The trim removed 0 bases at V and 0 bases at J, leaving 8 bases unmatched. The CDR3 sequence is 16 residues long.

The table lists this clonotype with a few counts. CDR3 residues: CATRGLTDTQYF. The CDR3 DNA reads as TGTGCCACCCGAGGGCTAACAGATACGCAGTATTTT. The chain recombines TRBV12-3 or TRBV12-4 with TRBJ2-3, with a weak D call TRBD2 (5 bases). Trimming stripped 10 bases from V and 3 bases from J, with 11 bases between. The CDR3 consists of 12 residues.

The rearrangement joins TRBV6-5 to TRBJ2-3; 9 nucleotides agree with TRBD2. V dropped 0 bases and J dropped 2; count of bases not matched to a gene: 9. This CDR3 spans 18 amino acids. From germline, CDR1 is MNHEY and CDR2 SVGAGI. In DNA, the CDR3 is TGTGCCAGCAGTTACTCGAATGGGGCGGGAGGGTACACAGATACGCAGTATTTT. This gives the protein CASSYSNGAGGYTDTQYF.

The genes are TRBV7-8 and TRBJ2-1, with 10 bases that match TRBD1. Germline-derived CDR1 and CDR2 are SGHVS and FQNEAQ. The CDR3 has 15 residues. The V segment lost 3 bases and the J segment 5 bases; nucleotides outside the gene matches: 4. Written as DNA, the CDR3 is TGTGCCAGCAGCTTTCTAGGGACAGGGGACAATGAGCAGTTCTTC. Its translation: CASSFLGTGDNEQFF.

The chain has TRBV14 and TRBJ2-7; 12 nucleotides match TRBD2. CDR1 SGHDN and CDR2 FVKESK come from the germline V gene. The CDR3 covers 15 residues. V shed 1 base and J 6 bases; nucleotides not matched to a gene: 4. CDR3 nucleotide sequence: TGTGCCAGCAGCCAAGGACTAGCGGGAGCAGGCGAGCAGTACTTC. Translated, it gives CASSQGLAGAGEQYF. The variable domain in full, completed from reference TRBV14 and TRBJ2-7, reads EAGVTQFPSHSVIEKGQTVTLRCDPISGHDNLYWYRRVMGKEIKFLLHFVKESKQDESGMPNNRFLAERTGGTYSTLKVQPAELEDSGVYFCASSQGLAGAGEQYFGPGTRLTVT.

This clonotype was picked up a small number of times. CDR3 coding DNA: TGCAGCGTTGAAGAGCAGTTCTTC. Translated: CSVEEQFF. The chain combines TRBV29-1 with TRBJ2-1; D remains ambiguous. The CDR3 loop spans 8 amino acids. Germline V gives CDR1 SQVTM, CDR2 ANQGSEA. Trimming left V 0 bases short and J 12 bases short, with 0 bases between.

The chain recombines TRBV12-3 or TRBV12-4 with TRBJ1-5, with D unclear. The V end lost 7 bases, the J end lost 4 bases, and 11 bases lay between the germline ends. The CDR3 has 13 residues. The CDR3 DNA reads as TGTGCCAGCACCCCCGGCGGGAATCAGCCCCAGCATTTT. This gives the protein CASTPGGNQPQHF.

The CDR3 nucleotides are TGCGCCAGCAGCCATCCCAAGGAGGGCCTCTATGGCTACACCTTC. Encoded protein: CASSHPKEGLYGYTF. The rearrangement links TRBV4-3 to TRBJ1-2; D not resolved. The CDR3 extends over 15 amino acids. CDR1 is LGHNA and CDR2 is YSLEER in the germline V gene. Trimming took off 3 bases at V and 4 bases at J, with 15 bases between the two ends.

This clonotype was picked up a small number of times. The chain joins TRBV29-1 to TRBJ2-5; unclear D gene. Germline assignment: CDR1 SQVTM and CDR2 ANQGSEA. The V end was cut by 7 bases, the J end by 3 bases, with 12 bases between. This CDR3 has 12 residues. CDR3 residues: CSAKGDKETQYF. The CDR3 region has the DNA TGCAGCGCCAAAGGCGATAAAGAGACCCAGTACTTC. Full variable domain (missing parts from reference TRBV29-1 and TRBJ2-5): SAVISQKPSRDICQRGTSLTIQCQVDSQVTMMFWYRQQPGQSLTLIATANQGSEATYESGFVIDKFPISRPNLTFSTLTVSNMSPEDSSIYLCSAKGDKETQYFGPGTRLLVL.

The chain couples TRBV7-9 to TRBJ1-1, with TRBD1 matching 8 bases. This CDR3 contains 13 residues. V shed 5 bases and J 3 bases; nucleotides not matched to a gene: 2. Germline V CDR1 and CDR2: SEHNR, FQNEAQ (reference sequence). CDR3 bases: TGTGCCAGCAGCAAGACAGGGGACACTGAAGCTTTCTTT. It codes for CASSKTGDTEAFF.

This clonotype was recorded a few times. The rearrangement links TRBV25-1 to TRBJ1-1; D ambiguous. Germline V gives CDR1 MGHDK, CDR2 SYGVNS. This CDR3 is 11 amino acids long. Trimming pared 1 base from V and 11 bases from J, leaving 8 bases between. The CDR3: CASSESGSAFF. CDR3 nucleotide sequence: TGTGCCAGCAGTGAATCCGGGAGCGCTTTCTTT.

The chain recombines TRBV5-1 with TRBJ1-2; TRBD1 aligns across 8 bases. Unmatched junction bases numbered 8, after V lost 0 bases and J lost 4 bases. The CDR3 is 16 amino acids. Germline V gene data show CDR1 as SGHRS and CDR2 as YFSETQ. The CDR3 DNA follows: TGCGCCAGCAGCTTGGAAGGAGGAACAGGGGGCTATGGCTACACCTTC. Encoded protein: CASSLEGGTGGYGYTF. The whole variable domain, remainder taken from reference TRBV5-1 and TRBJ1-2, is KAGVTQTPRYLIKTRGQQVTLSCSPISGHRSVSWYQQTPGQGLQFLFEYFSETQRNKGNFPGRFSGRQFSNSRSEMNVSTLELGDSALYLCASSLEGGTGGYGYTFGSGTRLTVV.